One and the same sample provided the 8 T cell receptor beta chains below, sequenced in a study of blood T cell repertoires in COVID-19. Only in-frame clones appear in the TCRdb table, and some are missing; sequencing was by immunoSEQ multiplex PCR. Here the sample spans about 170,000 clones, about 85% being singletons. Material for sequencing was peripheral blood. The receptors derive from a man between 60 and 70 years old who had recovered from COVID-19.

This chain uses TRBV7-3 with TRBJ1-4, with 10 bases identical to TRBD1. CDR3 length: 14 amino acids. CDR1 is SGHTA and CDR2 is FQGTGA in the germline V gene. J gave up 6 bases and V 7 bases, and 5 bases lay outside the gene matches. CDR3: CASNKGQGYEKLFF. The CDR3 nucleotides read TGTGCCAGCAACAAGGGACAGGGGTATGAAAAACTGTTTTTT. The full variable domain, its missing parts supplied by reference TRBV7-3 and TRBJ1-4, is GAGVSQTPSNKVTEKGKYVELRCDPISGHTALYWYRQSLGQGPEFLIYFQGTGAADDSGLPNDRFFAVRPEGSVSTLKIQRTERGDSAVYLCASNKGQGYEKLFFGSGTQLSVL.

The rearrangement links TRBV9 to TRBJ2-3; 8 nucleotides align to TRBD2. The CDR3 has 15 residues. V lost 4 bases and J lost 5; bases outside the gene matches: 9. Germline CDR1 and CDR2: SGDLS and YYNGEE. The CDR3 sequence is CASSPMGREGDTQYF. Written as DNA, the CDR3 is TGTGCCAGCAGCCCGATGGGTCGGGAGGGAGATACGCAGTATTTT.

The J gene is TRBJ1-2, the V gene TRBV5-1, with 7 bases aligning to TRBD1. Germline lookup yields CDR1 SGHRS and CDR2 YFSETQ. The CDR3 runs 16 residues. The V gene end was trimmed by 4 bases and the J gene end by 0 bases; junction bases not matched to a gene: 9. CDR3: CASSAGQPIANYGYTF. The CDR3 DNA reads TGCGCCAGCAGCGCGGGACAGCCAATTGCTAACTATGGCTACACCTTC.

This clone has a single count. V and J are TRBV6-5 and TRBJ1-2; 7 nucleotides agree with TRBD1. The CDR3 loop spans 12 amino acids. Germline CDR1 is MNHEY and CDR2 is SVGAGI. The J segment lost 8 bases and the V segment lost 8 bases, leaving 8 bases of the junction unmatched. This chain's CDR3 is CASRQGGQGYTF. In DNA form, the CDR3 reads TGTGCCAGCCGCCAGGGGGGTCAAGGCTACACCTTC.

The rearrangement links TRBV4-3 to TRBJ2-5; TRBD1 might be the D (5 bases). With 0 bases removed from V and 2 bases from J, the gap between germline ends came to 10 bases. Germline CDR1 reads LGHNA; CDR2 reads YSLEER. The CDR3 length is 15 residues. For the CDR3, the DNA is TGCGCCAGCAGCCAAGATGTCGACAGTCAAGAGACCCAGTACTTC. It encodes CASSQDVDSQETQYF.

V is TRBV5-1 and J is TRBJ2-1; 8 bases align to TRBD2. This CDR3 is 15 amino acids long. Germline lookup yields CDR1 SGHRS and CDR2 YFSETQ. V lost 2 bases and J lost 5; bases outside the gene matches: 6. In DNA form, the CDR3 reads TGCGCCAGCAGCTTCGGGCGGGGGGTCGACAATGAGCAGTTCTTC. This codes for CASSFGRGVDNEQFF.

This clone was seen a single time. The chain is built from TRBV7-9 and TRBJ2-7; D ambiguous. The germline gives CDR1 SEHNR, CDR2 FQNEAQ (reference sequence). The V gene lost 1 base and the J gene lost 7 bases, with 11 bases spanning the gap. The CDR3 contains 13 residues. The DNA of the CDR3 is TGTGCCAGCAGCTTAGAAGTAATACATGAGCAGTACTTC. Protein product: CASSLEVIHEQYF.

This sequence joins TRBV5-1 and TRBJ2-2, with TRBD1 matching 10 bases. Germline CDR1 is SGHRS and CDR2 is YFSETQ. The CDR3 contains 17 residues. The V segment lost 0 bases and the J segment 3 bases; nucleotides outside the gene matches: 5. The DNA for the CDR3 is TGCGCCAGCAGCTTGGACTCCGGGACAGGGGACACCGGGGAGCTGTTTTTT. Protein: CASSLDSGTGDTGELFF.